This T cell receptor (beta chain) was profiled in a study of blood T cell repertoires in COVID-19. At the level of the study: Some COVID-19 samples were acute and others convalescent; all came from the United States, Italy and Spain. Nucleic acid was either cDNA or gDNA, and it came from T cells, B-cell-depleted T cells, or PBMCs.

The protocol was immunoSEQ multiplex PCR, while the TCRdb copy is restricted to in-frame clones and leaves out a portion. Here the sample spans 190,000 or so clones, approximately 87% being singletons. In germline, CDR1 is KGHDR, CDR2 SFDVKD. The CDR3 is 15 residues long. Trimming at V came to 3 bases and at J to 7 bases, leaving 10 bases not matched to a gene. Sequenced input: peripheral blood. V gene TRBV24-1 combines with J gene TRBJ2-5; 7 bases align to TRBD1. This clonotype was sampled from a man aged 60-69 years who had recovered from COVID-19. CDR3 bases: TGTGCCACCAGTGATCCCGGACAGGCGCTAAGGACCCAGTACTTC. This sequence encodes CATSDPGQALRTQYF.